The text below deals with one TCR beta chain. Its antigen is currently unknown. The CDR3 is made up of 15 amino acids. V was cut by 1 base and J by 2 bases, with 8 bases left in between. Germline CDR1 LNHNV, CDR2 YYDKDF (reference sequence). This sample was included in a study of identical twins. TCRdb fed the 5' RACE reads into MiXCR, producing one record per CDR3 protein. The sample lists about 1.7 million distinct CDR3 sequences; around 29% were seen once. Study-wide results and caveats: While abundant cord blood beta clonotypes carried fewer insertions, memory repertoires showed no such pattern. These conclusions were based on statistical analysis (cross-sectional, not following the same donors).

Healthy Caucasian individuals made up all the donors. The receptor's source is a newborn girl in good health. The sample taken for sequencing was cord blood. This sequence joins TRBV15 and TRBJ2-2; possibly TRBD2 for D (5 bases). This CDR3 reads CATSRVLANTGELFF. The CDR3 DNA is TGTGCCACCAGCAGAGTTCTAGCAAACACCGGGGAGCTGTTTTTT. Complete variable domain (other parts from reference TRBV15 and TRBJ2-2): DAMVIQNPRYQVTQFGKPVTLSCSQTLNHNVMYWYQQKSSQAPKLLFHYYDKDFNNEADTPDNFQSRRPNTSFCFLDIRSPGLGDTAMYLCATSRVLANTGELFFGEGSRLTVL.